The 31 T cell receptor beta chains below all came from one sample that was sequenced in a study of regulatory T cells in long-lasting Graves disease. Time point here: persistent/refractory GD, antithyroid drugs over 5 years with positive TRAb. The TCR library used RNA extracted from PBMCs. In building TCR beta libraries, iRepertoire HTBI primers were used together with Arm-PCR of CDR3 regions. A single record per CDR3 protein comes from TCRdb applying MiXCR to the multiplex PCR reads. Among more than 650,000 distinct CDR3 sequences listed, roughly 30% were seen once. This specimen consisted of peripheral blood mononuclear cells (PBMCs), obtained when the disease was refractory, from a patient treated with antithyroid drugs. The receptors here all came from a female donor with Graves disease.

Turning to this clonotype: This likely came from a read error, as a far larger clone is one base away. The chain is built from TRBV7-2 and TRBJ1-2; the D is unclear. There are 12 residues in the CDR3. The germline gives CDR1 SGHTA, CDR2 FQGNSA. The CDR3 sequence is CASSLDNYGYIF. CDR3 DNA sequence: TGTGCCAGCAGCTTAGATAACTATGGCTACATCTTC.

This clonotype was counted between two and nine times. The chain employs TRBV12-3 or TRBV12-4 and TRBJ1-5, with no clear D. This CDR3 has 15 amino acids. V lost 2 bases to trimming and J lost 7 bases, with 15 bases between them. Here the CDR3 reads CASSLSLLGDQPQHF. CDR3 sequence (DNA): TGTGCCAGCAGTTTAAGCCTCCTGGGAGACCAGCCCCAGCATTTT.

In its sample, this clonotype was seen once. The genes are TRBV6-5 and TRBJ2-5, with D perhaps matching TRBD1 (6 bases). This CDR3 is built from 18 residues. Trimming pared 2 bases from V and 1 base from J, leaving 20 bases between. CDR1 is MNHEY and CDR2 is SVGAGI in the germline V gene. The CDR3 spells CASSYTLPPTGIQETQYF. The DNA for the CDR3 is TGTGCCAGCAGTTACACCCTCCCACCTACAGGGATCCAAGAGACCCAGTACTTC.

This clonotype was observed at least ten times. The rearrangement joins TRBV6-1 to TRBJ2-7; 12 bases map to TRBD1. After removal of 6 bases from V and 5 bases from J, the junction contained 5 bases not matched to a gene. CDR3 size: 14 residues. CDR1 and CDR2 (germline): MNHNS, SASEGT. The CDR3 nucleotides are TGTGCCAGCAGCCTCGGGACAGGGGGCGACGAGCAGTACTTC. The encoded protein is CASSLGTGGDEQYF.

This clonotype was counted ten times or more. The chain couples TRBV29-1 to TRBJ1-2, with D tentatively TRBD1 (5 bases). Germline V gives CDR1 SQVTM, CDR2 ANQGSEA. V gave up 6 bases and J gave up 8 bases, with 19 bases separating them. This CDR3 region has 13 residues. CDR3 region: CSVITGTARGYTF. The CDR3 DNA is TGCAGCGTCATAACCGGGACGGCCAGGGGCTACACCTTC.

The chain carries TRBV20-1 and TRBJ2-5, with TRBD1 matching 9 bases. J lost 4 bases, V lost 6 bases, and 9 bases had no gene match. The V gene's germline CDR1 is DFQATT and CDR2 SNEGSKA (reference sequence). This CDR3 has 14 residues. The CDR3 DNA reads as TGCAGTGCACCACCGGGACAGGGAGGAGAGACCCAGTACTTC. This sequence encodes CSAPPGQGGETQYF.

The chain is built from TRBV19 and TRBJ2-7; TRBD1 matches 7 bases. Germline CDR1 and CDR2: LNHDA and SQIVND (reference sequence). The CDR3 is 13 amino acids. The ends lost 3 bases at V and 12 bases at J; junction bases unmatched: 11. The CDR3 sequence is CASSIGTAGALYF. The CDR3, as DNA: TGTGCCAGTAGTATCGGGACAGCCGGGGCTTTGTACTTC. Using reference TRBV19 and TRBJ2-7 for the parts outside the CDR3, the full variable domain is DGGITQSPKYLFRKEGQNVTLSCEQNLNHDAMYWYRQDPGQGLRLIYYSQIVNDFQKGDIAEGYSVSREKKESFPLTVTSAQKNPTAFYLCASSIGTAGALYFGPGTRLTVT.

This rearrangement joins TRBV29-1 to TRBJ1-1, with a possible D match to TRBD1 (6 bases). Germline V gene lookup returns CDR1 SQVTM and CDR2 ANQGSEA. V was clipped by 4 bases and J by 7 bases, with 16 bases between them. This CDR3 has 13 amino acids. This CDR3 reads CSVGDRRESEAFF. The CDR3 DNA reads as TGCAGCGTTGGAGACAGGCGTGAGAGTGAAGCTTTCTTT.

This sequence joins TRBV29-1 and TRBJ2-7, with D perhaps assigned TRBD1 or TRBD2 (5 bases each). Trimming shortened V by 5 bases and J by 6 bases, and 14 bases separated the two germline ends. Germline V gives CDR1 SQVTM, CDR2 ANQGSEA. The CDR3 has 12 residues. CDR3 DNA sequence: TGCAGCGTTCAAGGGGCGGGCCCCGAGCAGTACTTC. Encoded protein: CSVQGAGPEQYF.

The chain has TRBV11-2 and TRBJ1-1; D unclear. Per germline, CDR1 SGHAT and CDR2 FQNNGV. This CDR3 has 12 amino acids. V lost 1 base to trimming and J lost 6 bases, with 6 bases between them. The CDR3, as DNA: TGTGCCAGCAGCTTAGTGGGGTCTGAAGCTTTCTTT. This gives the protein CASSLVGSEAFF.

This sequence joins TRBV6-2 or TRBV6-3 and TRBJ1-1; no firm D call. In germline, CDR1 is MNHEY, CDR2 SVGEGT. The CDR3 spans 17 residues. The V end was cut by 0 bases, the J end by 5 bases, with 19 bases between. This chain's CDR3 is CASSYSTRAVRTTEAFF. The CDR3 DNA is TGTGCCAGCAGTTACTCGACCAGAGCGGTTCGAACAACTGAAGCTTTCTTT.

The V call is TRBV20-1, the J call TRBJ2-7; 9 bases are shared with TRBD1. The germline V gene has CDR1 DFQATT and CDR2 SNEGSKA (reference sequence). The CDR3 sequence is 15 residues long. Losses at the gene ends were 0 bases for V and 3 bases for J; bases not matched to a gene: 6. CDR3 in amino acids: CSARDWGQGGYEQYF. The CDR3 nucleotides read TGCAGTGCTAGAGATTGGGGACAGGGAGGCTACGAGCAGTACTTC.

In this sample, this clonotype turned up many times. The V and J genes are TRBV28 and TRBJ1-1; D not certain. Trimming cost V 3 bases and J 0 bases, with 11 bases left between them. The CDR3 is 15 amino acids. Germline-derived CDR1 and CDR2 are MDHEN and SYDVKM. The CDR3 loop is CASSFPQPLNTEAFF. CDR3 nucleotide sequence: TGTGCCAGCAGTTTCCCCCAGCCGCTGAACACTGAAGCTTTCTTT.

CDR3 in DNA: TGCGCCAGCAGCCAAGTCGGACAGAAAGAAAACATTCAGTACTTC. Translation: CASSQVGQKENIQYF. The V gene is TRBV4-1, the J gene TRBJ2-4, with a weak D call TRBD1 (6 bases). The germline CDR1 and CDR2 sequences are MGHRA and YSYEKL. Trimming removed 1 base at V and 5 bases at J, with 12 bases between. The CDR3 contains 15 residues.

This clonotype has more than one count but fewer than ten. The chain is built from TRBV29-1 and TRBJ2-7, with TRBD1 matching over 7 bases. Germline CDR1 is SQVTM and CDR2 is ANQGSEA. This CDR3 has 14 residues. J lost 3 bases, V lost 4 bases, and 9 bases had no gene match. This chain's CDR3 is CSVALTGVGYEQYF. CDR3 DNA: TGCAGCGTTGCGTTAACAGGGGTGGGCTACGAGCAGTACTTC.

In the case of this clonotype: A read error may explain this, as a much larger clone is one base away. V usage is TRBV12-3 or TRBV12-4 and J usage is TRBJ2-5; 10 nucleotides line up with TRBD2. The J segment lost 6 bases and the V segment lost 4 bases, leaving 5 bases of the junction unmatched. The CDR3 extends over 14 amino acids. CDR3 protein: CASSSSGRGKTQYF. In DNA, the CDR3 is TGTGCCAGCAGTTCTAGCGGGAGAGGGAAGACCCAGTACTTC.

The chain uses TRBV12-3 or TRBV12-4 and TRBJ2-2; D remains ambiguous. The ends were cut back, 2 bases at V and 7 bases at J, with 11 bases in the middle. The CDR3 extends over 14 amino acids. CDR3 sequence (DNA): TGTGCCAGCAGTTTAAACAGCAGGTTCGGGGAGCTGTTTTTT. It encodes CASSLNSRFGELFF.

The rearrangement uses TRBV28 and TRBJ1-4, with TRBD1 matching 7 bases. The CDR3 totals 15 residues. V was clipped by 7 bases and J by 8 bases; unmatched bases: 13. Per the germline V gene, CDR1 is MDHEN and CDR2 is SYDVKM. CDR3 nucleotide sequence: TGTGCCAGCACCTCCCTCGGGCCAGGGGGAGAAAAACTGTTTTTT. Translation gives CASTSLGPGGEKLFF.

As to this clonotype: A junction boundary mismatches the germline segment, possibly from a read error. The J gene is TRBJ2-7, the V gene TRBV6-5; D is unresolved. The germline gives CDR1 MNHEY, CDR2 SVGAGI. This CDR3 contains 14 residues. CDR3 residues: CVSSSTGSTLGQYF. Written as DNA, the CDR3 is TGTGTCAGCAGTTCAACCGGGTCGACCCTCGGGCAGTACTTC.

The chain uses TRBV14 and TRBJ2-5, with D perhaps TRBD2 (6 bases). V lost 3 bases and J 7 bases, leaving 24 bases between the germline ends. Germline CDR1 SGHDN, CDR2 FVKESK. The CDR3 loop spans 17 amino acids. Here the CDR3 DNA reads TGTGCCAGCAGCCACCTTCCAAGCCCCTCCCAAGCGGGGACCCAGTACTTC. It translates to CASSHLPSPSQAGTQYF.

V and J are TRBV28 and TRBJ2-5, with 7 bases matching TRBD2. From germline, CDR1 is MDHEN and CDR2 SYDVKM. The CDR3 runs 12 residues. After removal of 8 bases from V and 4 bases from J, the junction contained 4 bases not matched to a gene. CDR3 in amino acids: CASGRAGETQYF. Written as DNA, the CDR3 is TGTGCCAGCGGGAGGGCGGGAGAGACCCAGTACTTC.

The sample holds many counts of this clonotype. This sequence joins TRBV28 and TRBJ1-5, with unresolved D. V was shortened by 5 bases and J by 8 bases, with 10 bases between the two germline ends. CDR1 and CDR2 (germline): MDHEN, SYDVKM. There are 12 residues in the CDR3. The chain's CDR3 is CASSKSWEPQHF. The CDR3 DNA follows: TGTGCCAGCAGTAAATCGTGGGAGCCCCAGCATTTT.

This clonotype was detected only a few times. As DNA, the CDR3 is TGTGCCAGCAGTGCCCCTTCAGGGAGCGGGGCCAACGTCCTGACTTTC. This translates into CASSAPSGSGANVLTF. V and J are TRBV6-1 and TRBJ2-6; D is possibly TRBD1 or TRBD2 (5 bases each). Germline loops: CDR1 MNHNS, CDR2 SASEGT. Deletions cut 4 bases from V and 4 bases from J, with 14 bases between. The CDR3 covers 16 residues.

This clonotype was seen ten or more times. The V and J genes are TRBV6-1 and TRBJ1-2; TRBD1 agrees at 9 bases. The CDR3 has 14 amino acids. CDR1 MNHNS and CDR2 SASEGT come from the germline V gene. Losses at the gene ends were 3 bases for V and 5 bases for J; bases not matched to a gene: 4. The CDR3, as DNA: TGTGCCAGCAGTGAGCGGGACAGGGATTATGGCTACACCTTC. It translates to CASSERDRDYGYTF.

Of note for this clonotype: This may come from a read error, since a much larger clone is one base off. This chain joins TRBV9 and TRBJ1-1; 8 bases fit TRBD1. CDR3 length: 14 amino acids. Looked up from germline, CDR1 is SGDLS and CDR2 is YYNGEE. J lost 1 base, V lost 3 bases, and 2 bases had no gene match. CDR3 residues: CASSDDRGNTEAFF. CDR3 nucleotide sequence: TGTGCCAGCAGCGATGACAGGGGGAACACTGAAGCTTTCTTT. The full variable domain, its missing parts supplied by reference TRBV9 and TRBJ1-1, is DSGVTQTPKHLITATGQRVTLRCSPRSGDLSVYWYQQSLDQGLQFLIQYYNGEERAKGNILERFSAQQFPDLHSELNLSSLELGDSALYFCASSDDRGNTEAFFGQGTRLTVV.

V is TRBV6-5 and J is TRBJ1-5, with TRBD1 as a possible D gene (5 bases). CDR1 and CDR2 (germline): MNHEY, SVGAGI. V lost 2 bases and J 4 bases, leaving 18 bases between the germline ends. The CDR3 extends over 17 amino acids. CDR3 DNA: TGTGCCAGCAGTTACGGCGGGGCCCTGGGGTATAATCAGCCCCAGCATTTT. This encodes CASSYGGALGYNQPQHF.

This clonotype was seen a few times. The chain joins TRBV29-1 to TRBJ1-2, with 9 bases that match TRBD1. The germline CDR1 and CDR2 sequences are SQVTM and ANQGSEA. CDR3 length: 12 amino acids. J gave up 8 bases and V 3 bases, and 4 bases lay outside the gene matches. CDR3 protein: CSVDDRGSGYTF. DNA for the CDR3: TGCAGCGTTGATGACAGGGGGTCGGGCTACACCTTC.

The chain uses TRBV20-1 and TRBJ1-2, with D uncertain. The ends were cut back, 1 base at V and 5 bases at J, with 14 bases in the middle. The CDR3 length is 14 residues. The germline V gene encodes CDR1 DFQATT and CDR2 SNEGSKA (reference sequence). The CDR3 nucleotides are TGCAGTGCTAGAGCTACAGAGGGAAGGTATGGCTACACCTTC. Translated: CSARATEGRYGYTF.

This clonotype turned up a few times. The J gene is TRBJ1-5, the V gene TRBV6-1, with 7 bases matching TRBD1. The CDR3 consists of 14 residues. Germline assignment: CDR1 MNHNS and CDR2 SASEGT. V gave up 6 bases and J gave up 6 bases; unmatched junction bases: 8. CDR3 nucleotides: TGTGCCAGCAGCGACGACAGGGTGATTCAGCCCCAGCATTTT. As protein: CASSDDRVIQPQHF.

This clonotype was observed a handful of times. V usage is TRBV12-3 or TRBV12-4 and J usage is TRBJ1-5; D possibly corresponds to TRBD1 (5 bases). The CDR3 sequence is 14 residues long. Trimming stripped 5 bases from V and 9 bases from J, with 17 bases between. The CDR3 sequence is CASSRAGGLGPQHF. The CDR3 nucleotides read TGTGCCAGCAGTAGGGCGGGGGGATTGGGGCCCCAGCATTTT.

This clonotype was seen a few times. The V call is TRBV7-2, the J call TRBJ1-3; D is ambiguous. From germline, CDR1 is SGHTA and CDR2 FQGNSA. The CDR3 length is 17 residues. V lost 0 bases and J 0 bases, leaving 12 bases between the germline ends. As DNA, the CDR3 is TGTGCCAGCAGCTTAGCCGTTGTGGGGATCTCTGGAAACACCATATATTTT. Encoded protein: CASSLAVVGISGNTIYF. The whole variable domain, filled in from reference TRBV7-2 and TRBJ1-3, reads GAGVSQSPSNKVTEKGKDVELRCDPISGHTALYWYRQSLGQGLEFLIYFQGNSAPDKSGLPSDRFSAERTGGSVSTLTIQRTQQEDSAVYLCASSLAVVGISGNTIYFGEGSWLTVV.